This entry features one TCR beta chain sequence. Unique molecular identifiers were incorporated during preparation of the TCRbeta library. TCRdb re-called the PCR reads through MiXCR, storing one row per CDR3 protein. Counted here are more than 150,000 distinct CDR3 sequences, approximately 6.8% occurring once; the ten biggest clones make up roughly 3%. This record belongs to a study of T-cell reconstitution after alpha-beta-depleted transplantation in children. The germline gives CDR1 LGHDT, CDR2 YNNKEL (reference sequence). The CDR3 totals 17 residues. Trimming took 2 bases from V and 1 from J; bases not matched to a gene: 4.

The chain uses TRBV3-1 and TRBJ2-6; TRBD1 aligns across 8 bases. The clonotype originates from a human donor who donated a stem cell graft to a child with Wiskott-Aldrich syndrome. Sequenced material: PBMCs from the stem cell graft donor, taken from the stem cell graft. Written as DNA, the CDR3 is TGTGCCAGCAGCCAAACAGGGGGAACGTCTGGGGCCAACGTCCTGACTTTC. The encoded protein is CASSQTGGTSGANVLTF.